The clone carrying this TCR beta chain was observed a few times. Its antigen remains unidentified. The data are from a study of identical twins. Study findings and constraints: Reduced insertions were recorded for abundant cord blood beta clonotypes, with no such pattern in memory repertoires. With monozygotic twins, out-of-frame TCR alpha sharing exceeded what models estimated. Beta out-of-frame sequences showed weaker excess twin sharing.

In germline, CDR1 is MDHEN, CDR2 SYDVKM. The CDR3 covers 16 residues. Germline trimming cut 4 bases from V and 9 bases from J; bases unmatched to any gene: 9. In TCRdb, the 5' RACE reads were re-called with MiXCR into one record per CDR3 protein. The sample records approximately 550,000 distinct CDR3 sequences, 20% to 25% being singletons. These records were also assigned to another study, of yellow fever vaccine responses in identical twins.

Material for sequencing was CD4+ T cells sorted from blood. The receptor's source is a woman under 30 in good health. The V and J genes are TRBV28 and TRBJ2-2; 12 nucleotides align to TRBD1. CDR3 nucleotide sequence: TGTGCCAGCAGTTCAACTCCCGGGACAGGGGGCCGGGAGCTGTTTTTT. This translates into CASSSTPGTGGRELFF.